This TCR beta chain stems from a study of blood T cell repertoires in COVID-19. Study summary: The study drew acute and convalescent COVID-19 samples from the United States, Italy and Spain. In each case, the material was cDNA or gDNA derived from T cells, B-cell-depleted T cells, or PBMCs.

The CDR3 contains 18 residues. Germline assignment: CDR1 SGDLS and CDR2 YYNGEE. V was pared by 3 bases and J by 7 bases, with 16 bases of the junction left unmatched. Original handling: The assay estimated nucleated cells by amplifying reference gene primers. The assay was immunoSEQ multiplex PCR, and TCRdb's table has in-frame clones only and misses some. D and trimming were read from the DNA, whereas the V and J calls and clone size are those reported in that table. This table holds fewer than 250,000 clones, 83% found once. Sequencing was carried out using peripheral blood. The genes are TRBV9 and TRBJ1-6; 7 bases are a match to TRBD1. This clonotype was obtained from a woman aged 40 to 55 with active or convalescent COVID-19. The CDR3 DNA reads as TGTGCCAGCAGCGAATCTCAGACAGGGACGATTGGAAATTCACCCCTCCACTTT. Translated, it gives CASSESQTGTIGNSPLHF.